These T cell receptor beta chains were read from a single sample in a study of OX40 agonist ivuxolimab in advanced cancers. Sequencing was performed with immunoSEQ multiplex PCR; in TCRdb, only in-frame clones are kept and a portion is missing. Counted here are about 43,000 clones, approximately 83% occurring once; the ten biggest clones make up 30% to 35%. Sequencing used CD4+ or CD8+ T cells sorted from blood, obtained in a trial of the OX40 agonist ivuxolimab. These receptors all stem from an adult with an advanced solid tumor such as melanoma, head and neck, liver or kidney cancer. The CDR3 runs from the conserved cysteine through the conserved F or W. A D gene is named only where the DNA matches it firmly. Rows may omit the clone size; those that give it use once, few, many or a size class.

CDR3: CASSLTGLQETQYF
DNA: TGTGCCAGCAGCTTAACTGGGTTGCAGGAGACCCAGTACTTC
V: TRBV7-3
size: .
J: TRBJ2-5
D: .

CDR3: CASRTGGLEAFF
DNA: TGTGCCAGCAGGACTGGGGGTCTTGAAGCTTTCTTT
V: TRBV6-4
size: once
J: TRBJ1-1
D: .

CDR3: CASSLKGMTQETQYF
DNA: TGCGCCAGCAGCTTGAAGGGGATGACCCAAGAGACCCAGTACTTC
V: TRBV5-1
size: .
J: TRBJ2-5
D: .

CDR3: CASSPTGHQETQYF
DNA: TGCGCCAGCAGCCCAACAGGACACCAAGAGACCCAGTACTTC
V: TRBV23-1
size: .
J: TRBJ2-5
D: .

CDR3: CASSQPWGQGVDGQREQYF
DNA: TGCGCCAGCAGCCAACCTTGGGGACAGGGAGTGGACGGGCAGAGGGAGCAGTACTTC
V: TRBV4-1
size: .
J: TRBJ2-7
D: TRBD1

CDR3: CASSLTFAGELFF
DNA: TGTGCTAGCAGCTTAACGTTTGCCGGGGAGCTGTTTTTT
V: TRBV7-7
size: .
J: TRBJ2-2
D: .

CDR3: CASSYSNGPVGNEQFF
DNA: TGTGCCAGCAGTTACTCGAATGGACCCGTAGGCAATGAGCAGTTCTTC
V: TRBV6-6
size: once
J: TRBJ2-1
D: .

CDR3: CSARVTDTQYF
DNA: TGCAGTGCGAGGGTGACAGATACGCAGTATTTT
V: TRBV20-1
size: .
J: TRBJ2-3
D: .

CDR3: CASRKTGKETQYF
DNA: TGTGCCAGCAGAAAAACAGGGAAAGAGACCCAGTACTTC
V: TRBV2
size: .
J: TRBJ2-5
D: .

CDR3: CASRASGSGGNEQFF
DNA: TGCGCCAGCAGGGCTAGCGGGAGTGGCGGCAATGAGCAGTTCTTC
V: TRBV5-1
size: .
J: TRBJ2-1
D: TRBD2

CDR3: CASRGLAGYNEQFF
DNA: TGTGCCAGCAGGGGACTAGCGGGGTACAATGAGCAGTTCTTC
V: TRBV6-6
size: .
J: TRBJ2-1
D: TRBD2

CDR3: CASSFGLDPYNEQFF
DNA: TGTGCCAGCAGTTTTGGGCTAGATCCTTACAATGAGCAGTTCTTC
V: TRBV28
size: once
J: TRBJ2-1
D: .

CDR3: CAISESGQGGGNTIYF
DNA: TGTGCCATCAGTGAGTCGGGGCAGGGAGGTGGAAACACCATATATTTT
V: TRBV6-4
size: .
J: TRBJ1-3
D: .

CDR3: CASSDSLGADTQYF
DNA: TGTGCCAGCAGTGACTCTTTGGGGGCGGATACGCAGTATTTT
V: TRBV6-4
size: .
J: TRBJ2-3
D: .

CDR3: CAWRVSGRGEQYF
DNA: TGTGCCTGGAGGGTAAGCGGGAGGGGGGAGCAGTACTTC
V: TRBV30
size: .
J: TRBJ2-7
D: TRBD2

CDR3: CAIRVLPGGQREEETQYF
DNA: TGTGCCATCAGAGTATTACCCGGGGGCCAACGGGAAGAAGAGACCCAGTACTTC
V: TRBV10-3
size: once
J: TRBJ2-5
D: .

CDR3: CASSLGIPAPGRVETQYF
DNA: TGCGCCAGCAGCTTGGGTATACCGGCCCCAGGTAGGGTAGAGACCCAGTACTTC
V: TRBV5-1
size: .
J: TRBJ2-5
D: .

CDR3: CASSLAGTASTDTQYF
DNA: TGCGCCAGCAGCTTGGCCGGGACAGCCAGCACAGATACGCAGTATTTT
V: TRBV5-1
size: .
J: TRBJ2-3
D: TRBD1

CDR3: CASSPLNANTEAFF
DNA: TGTGCCAGCAGCCCCCTGAATGCGAACACTGAAGCTTTCTTT
V: TRBV7-9
size: .
J: TRBJ1-1
D: .

CDR3: CASSRSGRGETQYF
DNA: TGCGCCAGCAGTCGTAGCGGGAGGGGGGAGACCCAGTACTTC
V: TRBV4-1
size: once
J: TRBJ2-5
D: TRBD2

CDR3: CASGGVQETQYF
DNA: TGTGCCAGCGGGGGGGTCCAAGAGACCCAGTACTTC
V: TRBV6-5
size: once
J: TRBJ2-5
D: TRBD2

CDR3: CASSYLSGADTQYF
DNA: TGTGCCAGCAGCTACCTAAGCGGAGCGGATACGCAGTATTTT
V: TRBV25-1
size: once
J: TRBJ2-3
D: .

CDR3: CASSPGLAGTSYEQYF
DNA: TGTGCCAGCAGTCCCGGACTAGCGGGAACATCGTACGAGCAGTACTTC
V: TRBV6-4
size: .
J: TRBJ2-7
D: TRBD2

CDR3: CASSGGSETQYF
DNA: TGTGCCAGCAGTGGTGGATCCGAGACCCAGTACTTC
V: TRBV6-1
size: once
J: TRBJ2-5
D: .

CDR3: CASSYSRATNEKLFF
DNA: TGTGCCAGCAGTTACTCACGAGCAACTAATGAAAAACTGTTTTTT
V: TRBV6-6
size: .
J: TRBJ1-4
D: .

CDR3: CASSQEETEQYF
DNA: TGTGCCAGCAGCCAGGAGGAGACCGAGCAGTACTTC
V: TRBV11-2
size: few
J: TRBJ2-7
D: .

CDR3: CASSLTQDTEAFF
DNA: TGCGCCAGCAGCTTGACTCAGGACACTGAAGCTTTCTTT
V: TRBV5-1
size: .
J: TRBJ1-1
D: .

CDR3: CASSQADYLSPYEQYF
DNA: TGTGCCAGTAGTCAGGCGGACTACCTATCTCCCTACGAGCAGTACTTC
V: TRBV19
size: .
J: TRBJ2-7
D: .

CDR3: CASSQLGGGLSDTQYF
DNA: TGTGCCAGCAGCCAATTAGGGGGGGGGCTCAGCGATACGCAGTATTTT
V: TRBV7-6
size: .
J: TRBJ2-3
D: .

CDR3: CASSVVGDGTYEQYF
DNA: TGTGCCAGCAGCGTAGTGGGGGACGGAACCTACGAGCAGTACTTC
V: TRBV9
size: .
J: TRBJ2-7
D: .

CDR3: CASSLDRGTSGRYEQFF
DNA: TGTGCCAGCAGCTTAGACAGGGGGACTAGCGGGAGATATGAGCAGTTCTTC
V: TRBV11-2
size: .
J: TRBJ2-1
D: TRBD2

CDR3: CASRWGGNGYTF
DNA: TGTGCCAGCAGGTGGGGGGGTAATGGCTACACCTTC
V: TRBV6-1
size: .
J: TRBJ1-2
D: .

CDR3: CASSKGQDEQYF
DNA: TGTGCCAGCAGCAAAGGGCAGGACGAGCAGTACTTC
V: TRBV21-1
size: .
J: TRBJ2-7
D: .

CDR3: CASSQTGQGFNGYTF
DNA: TGTGCCAGCAGTCAGACCGGCCAGGGGTTTAATGGCTACACCTTC
V: TRBV6-4
size: .
J: TRBJ1-2
D: .

CDR3: CSVEGGLAGSYNEQFF
DNA: TGCAGCGTTGAAGGAGGACTAGCGGGCTCCTACAATGAGCAGTTCTTC
V: TRBV29-1
size: .
J: TRBJ2-1
D: TRBD2

CDR3: CAISESEQAKNIQYF
DNA: TGTGCCATCAGTGAGTCCGAGCAAGCCAAAAACATTCAGTACTTC
V: TRBV10-3
size: .
J: TRBJ2-4
D: .

CDR3: CASIGGQTYEQYF
DNA: TGTGCCAGCATAGGGGGACAGACCTACGAGCAGTACTTC
V: TRBV6-1
size: .
J: TRBJ2-7
D: TRBD1

CDR3: CASSLRGGRMNTEELFF
DNA: TGTGCCAGCAGCCTGCGGGGGGGGCGGATGAACACCGAGGAGCTGTTTTTT
V: TRBV9
size: .
J: TRBJ2-2
D: TRBD2

CDR3: CASSTLRAWDRGFGYYGYTF
DNA: TGTGCCAGCAGCACCTTACGGGCTTGGGACAGGGGGTTCGGCTACTATGGCTACACCTTC
V: TRBV27
size: .
J: TRBJ1-2
D: TRBD1

CDR3: CASSSASSTNEKLFF
DNA: TGTGCCAGCAGCTCCGCCTCGTCAACTAATGAAAAACTGTTTTTT
V: TRBV5-4
size: .
J: TRBJ1-4
D: .

CDR3: CASSQKDRAPSWGQPQHF
DNA: TGCGCCAGCAGTCAAAAGGACAGGGCTCCCTCTTGGGGACAGCCCCAGCATTTT
V: TRBV23-1
size: .
J: TRBJ1-5
D: TRBD1

CDR3: CASSRVGGHEQFF
DNA: TGTGCCAGCAGCCGGGTAGGGGGTCATGAGCAGTTCTTC
V: TRBV7-2
size: .
J: TRBJ2-1
D: .

CDR3: CAISEAGTDTQYF
DNA: TGTGCCATCAGTGAAGCTGGGACAGATACGCAGTATTTT
V: TRBV10-3
size: .
J: TRBJ2-3
D: .

CDR3: CASSYTARTEAFF
DNA: TGTGCCAGCAGTTATACAGCGCGCACTGAAGCTTTCTTT
V: TRBV6-1
size: .
J: TRBJ1-1
D: .

CDR3: CASSGETGNTEAFF
DNA: TGTGCCAGCAGTGGTGAGACAGGGAACACTGAAGCTTTCTTT
V: TRBV6-1
size: .
J: TRBJ1-1
D: .

CDR3: CATSSETPRGGFFF
DNA: TGTGCCACCAGCAGTGAAACTCCGCGGGGGGGCTTTTTCTTC
V: TRBV15
size: once
J: TRBJ2-1
D: TRBD2

CDR3: CASSQDRTGLNEKLFF
DNA: TGTGCCAGCAGCCAAGATCGGACAGGCCTTAATGAAAAACTGTTTTTT
V: TRBV4-2
size: .
J: TRBJ1-4
D: TRBD1

CDR3: CASSQEVREETQYF
DNA: TGCGCCAGCAGCCAAGAGGTCAGGGAAGAGACCCAGTACTTC
V: TRBV4-1
size: .
J: TRBJ2-5
D: .

CDR3: CASSPPEAEETQYF
DNA: TGTGCCAGCTCACCACCCGAGGCCGAAGAGACCCAGTACTTC
V: TRBV18
size: .
J: TRBJ2-5
D: .

CDR3: CASSVPRTGGQETQYF
DNA: TGTGCCAGCAGCGTCCCCAGGACAGGGGGGCAAGAGACCCAGTACTTC
V: TRBV9
size: .
J: TRBJ2-5
D: TRBD1

CDR3: CASSGTGDQETQYF
DNA: TGTGCCAGCAGCGGTACGGGGGACCAAGAGACCCAGTACTTC
V: TRBV7-9
size: .
J: TRBJ2-5
D: .

CDR3: CATRDSGNTEAFF
DNA: TGTGCCACCCGGGACTCCGGGAACACTGAAGCTTTCTTT
V: TRBV10-3
size: .
J: TRBJ1-1
D: .

CDR3: CASSPDPGGRPYEQYF
DNA: TGTGCCAGCAGCCCCGACCCTGGCGGGAGGCCCTACGAGCAGTACTTC
V: TRBV14
size: .
J: TRBJ2-7
D: TRBD2

CDR3: CASKGASGRPSGEQFF
DNA: TGTGCCAGCAAGGGAGCTAGCGGGAGGCCTTCAGGGGAGCAGTTCTTC
V: TRBV27
size: .
J: TRBJ2-1
D: TRBD2